This is a list of T cell receptor beta chains from one sample in a study of cytomegalovirus exposure and HLA in healthy donors. Only in-frame clones appear in the TCRdb table, and some are missing; sequencing was by immunoSEQ multiplex PCR. The profile covers more than 80,000 clones, with roughly 80% appearing a single time and 2.5% taken by the ten largest. Sequencing was carried out using PBMCs. The receptors originated from a man aged 35 to 55 in good health and CMV-seronegative. Both conserved end residues are part of each CDR3. Fields, in order: J gene, D gene, clone size, V gene, CDR3 DNA, CDR3 protein. D genes are given only for firm matches. Some rows mark clone size as missing; the rest say once, few, many or name a class of expanded clone.

TRBJ2-7,NA,NA,TRBV6-1,TGTGCCACCGCAGGGGATTTCTCCTACGAGCAGTACTTC,CATAGDFSYEQYF
TRBJ2-5,TRBD2,NA,TRBV11-2,TGTGCCAGCAGCTTAGCGCGGGGGGTCGAGACCCAGTACTTC,CASSLARGVETQYF
TRBJ2-2,TRBD2,NA,TRBV2,TGTGCCAGGGCCTTAGCGGGGACCTCGAACACCGGGGAGCTGTTTTTT,CARALAGTSNTGELFF
TRBJ1-4,NA,few,TRBV19,TGTGCCAGTAGTACGGTGGAGAAGGAAAAACTGTTTTTT,CASSTVEKEKLFF
TRBJ2-2,TRBD2,NA,TRBV12-5,TGTGCTAGTGGTCCGGGCCCTAGCGGGGGGTCTTACACCGGGGAGCTGTTTTTT,CASGPGPSGGSYTGELFF
TRBJ2-1,NA,NA,TRBV6-4,TGTGCCAGCAGTGACTCGAGTCGCGGAGAGCAGTTCTTC,CASSDSSRGEQFF
TRBJ1-6,TRBD1,NA,TRBV2,TGTGCCAGCCGGGACAGGGGATATTCACCCCTCCACTTT,CASRDRGYSPLHF
TRBJ2-5,TRBD2,NA,TRBV7-2,TGTGCCAGCCGGGGGCCTAGCGGGGGGGAGACCCAGTACTTC,CASRGPSGGETQYF
TRBJ2-5,TRBD1,NA,TRBV28,TGTGCCAGCAGCCCGATTGTAGGACAGGGGCCCGGGGAGACCCAGTACTTC,CASSPIVGQGPGETQYF
TRBJ2-1,TRBD1,NA,TRBV27,TGTGCCAGCAGTTTTTGGTCAGGGGGCAGGGGTGAGCAGTTCTTC,CASSFWSGGRGEQFF
TRBJ2-5,TRBD2,NA,TRBV10-3,TGTGCCATCAGTGGTACCACTAGCGGGGACGCCCTTGCCCAAGAGACCCAGTACTTC,CAISGTTSGDALAQETQYF
TRBJ2-7,NA,few,TRBV7-9,TGTGCCAGCAGCTCCCTTGGACAGCACGCCTACGAGCAGTACTTC,CASSSLGQHAYEQYF
TRBJ2-1,TRBD1,NA,TRBV7-8,TGTGCCAGCAGCGAGACAGGGCGTGAGCAGTTCTTC,CASSETGREQFF
TRBJ2-3,TRBD2,NA,TRBV7-6,TGTGCCAGCAGCTTAGCGCCATTAACTAGCGGTACAGATACGCAGTATTTT,CASSLAPLTSGTDTQYF
TRBJ1-5,NA,NA,TRBV19,TGTGCCAGTAGTAAGGGGATAGGGGAAGATCAGCCCCAGCATTTT,CASSKGIGEDQPQHF
TRBJ2-6,TRBD1,NA,TRBV10-3,TGTGCCATCGGGGGGGGGACAGGGTCGGGGGCCAACGTCCTGACTTTC,CAIGGGTGSGANVLTF
TRBJ2-1,NA,few,TRBV6-5,TGTGCCAGCAGGAATCAGGTGTGTGAGCAGTTCTTC,CASRNQVCEQFF
TRBJ2-7,TRBD1,NA,TRBV7-9,TGTGCCAGCAGCTGGACAGGGTCCTACGAGCAGTACTTC,CASSWTGSYEQYF
TRBJ1-1,NA,NA,TRBV6-1,TGTGCCAGCAGGCTGGAGCAGGGGATTGGCACTGAAGCTTTCTTT,CASRLEQGIGTEAFF
TRBJ2-3,TRBD2,NA,TRBV19,TGTGCCAGTACCCCTTCCGGCGGGAGTCGCGGGAGGGATACGCAGTATTTT,CASTPSGGSRGRDTQYF
TRBJ1-4,TRBD1,NA,TRBV10-1,TGCGCCAGCAGTGAGTACAGGGGGCGCGGGTCTAATGAAAAACTGTTTTTT,CASSEYRGRGSNEKLFF
TRBJ2-2,TRBD1,few,TRBV7-7,TGTGCCAGCAGTAAAGACAGGGCGAACACCGGGGAGCTGTTTTTT,CASSKDRANTGELFF
TRBJ1-2,NA,NA,TRBV28,TGTGCCAGCAGTTTAGGTCTTGGGGGCTGGGGCTACACCTTC,CASSLGLGGWGYTF
TRBJ1-3,NA,NA,TRBV5-1,TGCGCCAGCAGCTCAGAAGGGGGGGCTAGCTCTGGAAACACCATATATTTT,CASSSEGGASSGNTIYF
TRBJ1-1,TRBD1,NA,TRBV19,TGTGCCAGTAGTAGCGCAGGGGACAGGGACACTGAAGCTTTCTTT,CASSSAGDRDTEAFF
TRBJ1-1,TRBD1,NA,TRBV6-1,TGTGCCAGCAGGGTACAGGGGGCGCTGGATGAAGCTTTCTTT,CASRVQGALDEAFF
TRBJ1-4,TRBD1,NA,TRBV6-6,TGTGCCAGCAGTTACCGGAAAACAGGGGGGGATGAAAAACTGTTTTTT,CASSYRKTGGDEKLFF
TRBJ2-2,TRBD2,NA,TRBV4-1,TGCGCCAGCAGCCGACCTAGCGGGGGAGGCGCCGGGGAGCTGTTTTTT,CASSRPSGGGAGELFF
TRBJ1-5,NA,few,TRBV5-7,TGTGCCAGCAGCCTGAGTGAGGCAGGCAATCAGCCCCAGCATTTT,CASSLSEAGNQPQHF
TRBJ1-2,NA,NA,TRBV9,TGTGCCAGCAGCGTAGAGCCCGGGAATGGAAACTATGGCTACACCTTC,CASSVEPGNGNYGYTF
TRBJ1-1,TRBD1,NA,TRBV6-4,TGTGCCAGCAGTTATCCAGGGGGCGCGGGCACTGAAGCTTTCTTT,CASSYPGGAGTEAFF
TRBJ1-4,TRBD1,NA,TRBV15,TGTGCCACCAGCCGTCCGGGACAGGGAAGAACTAATGAAAAACTGTTTTTT,CATSRPGQGRTNEKLFF
TRBJ2-1,TRBD1,NA,TRBV19,TGTGCCAGTAGTAGAGCCCTGACAGGGAGATATAACAATGAGCAGTTCTTC,CASSRALTGRYNNEQFF
TRBJ1-5,TRBD1,NA,TRBV29-1,TGCAGCGTTGAGTTGCCCCAAGGGGGCATTGGCGGCCGGAATAGCAATCAGCCCCAGCATTTT,CSVELPQGGIGGRNSNQPQHF
TRBJ1-5,TRBD1,NA,TRBV5-1,TGCGCCAGCAGCCTAACAGGGGGCTGGCAGCCCCAGCATTTT,CASSLTGGWQPQHF
TRBJ2-5,TRBD1,few,TRBV7-8,TGTGCCAGCAGCTCTCGGAGATTTACAGGGGAAGGGACCCAGTACTTC,CASSSRRFTGEGTQYF
TRBJ1-2,TRBD1,NA,TRBV29-1,TGCAGCGTAGAGACAGGGTCTAACTATGGCTACACCTTC,CSVETGSNYGYTF
TRBJ1-1,TRBD1,NA,TRBV27,TGTGCCAGCAGTGCCGGACAGGGGACCACTGAAGCTTTCTTT,CASSAGQGTTEAFF
TRBJ1-4,TRBD1,NA,TRBV7-6,TGTGCCAGCAGCCACGTATTGGGACAGGGGTATGAAAAACTGTTTTTT,CASSHVLGQGYEKLFF
TRBJ2-1,NA,NA,TRBV15,TGTGCCACCAGCAGAGGGCATGCAGACAGCTACAATGAGCAGTTCTTC,CATSRGHADSYNEQFF
TRBJ1-4,NA,NA,TRBV9,TGTGCCAGCAGCGGGGACTATAATGAAAAACTGTTTTTT,CASSGDYNEKLFF
TRBJ2-3,NA,NA,TRBV7-9,TGTGCCAGCAGCTCCGGACATGAACTTAGCACAGATACGCAGTATTTT,CASSSGHELSTDTQYF
TRBJ1-6,NA,few,TRBV19,TGTGCCAGTAGTGCTCCGGGGAATTCACCCCTCCACTTT,CASSAPGNSPLHF
TRBJ1-4,NA,once,TRBV18,TGTGCCAGCTCACCAAATTCGGGGTTAACTAATGAAAAACTGTTTTTT,CASSPNSGLTNEKLFF
TRBJ2-3,TRBD2,NA,TRBV5-4,TGTGCCAGCAGCTTGGCCCTAGCGGGGGGTGGGGGAACAGATACGCAGTATTTT,CASSLALAGGGGTDTQYF
TRBJ1-4,TRBD1,NA,TRBV7-9,TGTGCCAGCAGCCACCCTGACAGGGATAATGAAAAACTGTTTTTT,CASSHPDRDNEKLFF
TRBJ2-2,TRBD1,NA,TRBV6-4,TGTGCCAGCAGTTCGAGTCAGGGGGCTGGCGGGGAGCTGTTTTTT,CASSSSQGAGGELFF
TRBJ2-2,NA,NA,TRBV4-1,TGCGCCAGCAGCCAAGGCCAAGGCTTGGAGACCGGGGAGCTGTTTTTT,CASSQGQGLETGELFF
TRBJ1-4,NA,once,TRBV7-9,TGTGCCAGCAGCTTTGCAGCAACTAATGAAAAACTGTTTTTT,CASSFAATNEKLFF